The source of this T cell receptor beta chain is a study of neurological immune-mediated disorders. Overall study context: Secondary progressive cases numbered 3 among the 34 multiple sclerosis patients, while the other 31 were relapsing-remitting. Study-wide results and caveats: Private repertoires in all groups were suggested by the finding that expanded clones across subjects shared no CDR3 amino acid sequences. Phylogenetic grouping put 18 of 34 multiple sclerosis patients' repertoires into one related-CDR3 cluster, a possible signature.

A 10-nucleotide random UMI tagged transcripts in template-switch 5'RACE cDNA synthesis. TCRdb re-derived calls from the 5' RACE reads in MiXCR, one entry per CDR3 protein. The sample has some 60,000 distinct CDR3 sequences; 2.5% are singletons. Ten or more counts support this clonotype. Its antigen is unidentified. V dropped 7 bases and J dropped 7; count of bases not matched to a gene: 9. The CDR3 is 13 residues long. Germline V lookup: CDR1 DFQATT, CDR2 SNEGSKA (reference sequence). The chain combines TRBV20-1 with TRBJ1-5; 8 nucleotides agree with TRBD1. Sequencing was carried out using PBMCs. This sequence originates from a man in his fifties with multiple sclerosis. As DNA, the CDR3 is TGCAGTGTGCAGACAGGGGATGTGCAGCCCCAGCATTTT. It yields the protein CSVQTGDVQPQHF.